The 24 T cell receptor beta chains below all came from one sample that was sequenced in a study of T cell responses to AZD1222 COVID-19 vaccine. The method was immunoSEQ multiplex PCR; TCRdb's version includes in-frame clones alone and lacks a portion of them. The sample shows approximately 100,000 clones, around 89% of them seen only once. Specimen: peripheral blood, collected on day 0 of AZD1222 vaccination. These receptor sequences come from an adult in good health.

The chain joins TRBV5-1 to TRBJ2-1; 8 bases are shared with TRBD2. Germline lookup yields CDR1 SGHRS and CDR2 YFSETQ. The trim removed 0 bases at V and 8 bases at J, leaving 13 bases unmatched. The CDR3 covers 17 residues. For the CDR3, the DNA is TGCGCCAGCAGCTTGGGACCGGGACTAGTGGGGGGGTATGAGCAGTTCTTC. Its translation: CASSLGPGLVGGYEQFF.

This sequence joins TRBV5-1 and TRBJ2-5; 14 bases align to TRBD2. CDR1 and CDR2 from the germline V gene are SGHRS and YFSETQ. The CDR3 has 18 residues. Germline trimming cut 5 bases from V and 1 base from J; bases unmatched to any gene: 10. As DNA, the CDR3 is TGCGCCAGCAGTCACTCAGGGACTAGCGGGGGAGGCCAAGAGACCCAGTACTTC. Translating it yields CASSHSGTSGGGQETQYF.

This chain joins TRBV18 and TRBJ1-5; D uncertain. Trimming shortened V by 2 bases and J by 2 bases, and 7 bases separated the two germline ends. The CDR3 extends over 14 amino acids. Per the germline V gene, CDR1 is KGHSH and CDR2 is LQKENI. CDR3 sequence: CASSPVGRNQPQHF. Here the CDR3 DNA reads TGTGCCAGCTCACCAGTAGGCCGCAATCAGCCCCAGCATTTT.

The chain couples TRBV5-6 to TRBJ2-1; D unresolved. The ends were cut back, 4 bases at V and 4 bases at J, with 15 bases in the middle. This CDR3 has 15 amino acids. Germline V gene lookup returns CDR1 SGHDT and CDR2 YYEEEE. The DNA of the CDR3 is TGTGCCAGCAGCCTCTTCCGACGGGCATACAATGAGCAGTTCTTC. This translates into CASSLFRRAYNEQFF.

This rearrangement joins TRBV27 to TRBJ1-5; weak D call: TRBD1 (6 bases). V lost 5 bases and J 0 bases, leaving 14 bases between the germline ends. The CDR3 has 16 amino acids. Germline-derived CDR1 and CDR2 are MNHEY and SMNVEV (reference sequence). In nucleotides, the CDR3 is TGTGCCAGCAGTCCCTCGGACAGAAATAGCAATCAGCCCCAGCATTTT. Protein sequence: CASSPSDRNSNQPQHF.

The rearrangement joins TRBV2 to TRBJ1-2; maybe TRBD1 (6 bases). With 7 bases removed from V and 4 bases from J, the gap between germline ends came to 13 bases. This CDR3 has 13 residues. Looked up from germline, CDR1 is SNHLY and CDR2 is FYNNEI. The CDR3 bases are TGTGCCAGCATGAAAAGGGGGTCCTATGGCTACACCTTC. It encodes CASMKRGSYGYTF.

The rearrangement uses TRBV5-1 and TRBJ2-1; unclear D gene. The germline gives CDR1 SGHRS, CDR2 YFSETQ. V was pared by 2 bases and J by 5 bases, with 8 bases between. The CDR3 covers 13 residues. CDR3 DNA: TGCGCCAGCAGCTTAGGCCCTGACAATGAGCAGTTCTTC. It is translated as CASSLGPDNEQFF.

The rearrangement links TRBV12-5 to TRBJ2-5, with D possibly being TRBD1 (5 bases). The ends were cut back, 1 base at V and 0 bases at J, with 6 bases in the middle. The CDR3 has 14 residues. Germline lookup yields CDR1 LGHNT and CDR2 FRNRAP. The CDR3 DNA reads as TGTGCTAGTGGTTTGGGACAGCACCAAGAGACCCAGTACTTC. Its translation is CASGLGQHQETQYF.

CDR3 protein: CASSLSFGQGANYGYTF. CDR3 DNA: TGTGCCAGCAGTTTATCCTTTGGACAGGGGGCAAACTATGGCTACACCTTC. V is TRBV27 and J is TRBJ1-2; 11 bases line up with TRBD1. CDR1 and CDR2 (germline): MNHEY, SMNVEV (reference sequence). This CDR3 region has 17 residues. V trimming: 0 bases; J trimming: 2 bases; junction bases outside the gene matches: 5.

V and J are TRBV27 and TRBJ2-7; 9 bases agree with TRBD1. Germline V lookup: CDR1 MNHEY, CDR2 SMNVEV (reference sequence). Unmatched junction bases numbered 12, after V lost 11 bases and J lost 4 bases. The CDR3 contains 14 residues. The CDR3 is CAPGPGTGIYEQYF. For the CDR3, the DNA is TGTGCCCCTGGGCCTGGGACAGGGATTTACGAGCAGTACTTC.

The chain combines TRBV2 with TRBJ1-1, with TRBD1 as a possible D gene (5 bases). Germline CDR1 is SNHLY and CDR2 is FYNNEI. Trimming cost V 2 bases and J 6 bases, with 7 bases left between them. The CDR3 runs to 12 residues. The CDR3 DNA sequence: TGTGCCAGCAGTGAAACGACAGCTGAAGCTTTCTTT. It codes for CASSETTAEAFF. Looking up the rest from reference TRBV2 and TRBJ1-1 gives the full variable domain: EPEVTQTPSHQVTQMGQEVILRCVPISNHLYFYWYRQILGQKVEFLVSFYNNEISEKSEIFDDQFSVERPDGSNFTLKIRSTKLEDSAMYFCASSETTAEAFFGQGTRLTVV.

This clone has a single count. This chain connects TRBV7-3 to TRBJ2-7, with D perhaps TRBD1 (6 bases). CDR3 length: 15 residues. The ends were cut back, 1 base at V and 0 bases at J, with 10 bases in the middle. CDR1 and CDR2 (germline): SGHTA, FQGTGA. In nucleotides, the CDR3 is TGTGCCAGCAGCTTAAGAGGGGGAAGCTCCTACGAGCAGTACTTC. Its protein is CASSLRGGSSYEQYF.

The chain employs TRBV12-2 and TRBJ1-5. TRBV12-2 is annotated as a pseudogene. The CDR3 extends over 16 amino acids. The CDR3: CASRLAPRGCNQPQHF. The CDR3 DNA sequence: TGTGCAAGTCGCTTAGCGCCTCGGGGTTGCAATCAGCCCCAGCATTTT.

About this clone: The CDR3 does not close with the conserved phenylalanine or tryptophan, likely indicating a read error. The CDR3 sequence: CASRTTLYNSPLHL. DNA of the CDR3: TGTGCCAGCAGGACGACCCTGTATAATTCACCCCTCCACCTT. The rearrangement joins TRBV28 to TRBJ1-6, with D uncertain. The CDR3 spans 14 residues. From germline, CDR1 is MDHEN and CDR2 SYDVKM. Trimming pared 6 bases from V and 4 bases from J, leaving 10 bases between.

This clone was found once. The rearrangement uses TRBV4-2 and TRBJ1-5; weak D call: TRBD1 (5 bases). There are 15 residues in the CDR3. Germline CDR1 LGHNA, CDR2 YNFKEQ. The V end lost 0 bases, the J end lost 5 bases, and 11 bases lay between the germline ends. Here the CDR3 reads CASSQDGARDQPQHF. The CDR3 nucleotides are TGTGCCAGCAGCCAAGATGGGGCGAGGGATCAGCCCCAGCATTTT.

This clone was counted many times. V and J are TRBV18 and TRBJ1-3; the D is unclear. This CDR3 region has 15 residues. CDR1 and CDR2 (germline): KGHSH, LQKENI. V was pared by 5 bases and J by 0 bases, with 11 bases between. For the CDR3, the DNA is TGTGCCAGCTCAAACCAATATGACTCTGGAAACACCATATATTTT. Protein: CASSNQYDSGNTIYF. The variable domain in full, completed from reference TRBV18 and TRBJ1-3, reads NAGVMQNPRHLVRRRGQEARLRCSPMKGHSHVYWYRQLPEEGLKFMVYLQKENIIDESGMPKERFSAEFPKEGPSILRIQQVVRGDSAAYFCASSNQYDSGNTIYFGEGSWLTVV.

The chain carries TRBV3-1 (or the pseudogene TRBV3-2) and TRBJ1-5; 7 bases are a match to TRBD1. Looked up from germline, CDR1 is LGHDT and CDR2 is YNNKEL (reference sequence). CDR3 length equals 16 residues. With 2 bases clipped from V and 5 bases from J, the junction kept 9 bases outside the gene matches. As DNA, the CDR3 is TGTGCCAGCAGCCAAACTTACCGGGACAGCGATCAGCCCCAGCATTTT. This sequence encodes CASSQTYRDSDQPQHF.

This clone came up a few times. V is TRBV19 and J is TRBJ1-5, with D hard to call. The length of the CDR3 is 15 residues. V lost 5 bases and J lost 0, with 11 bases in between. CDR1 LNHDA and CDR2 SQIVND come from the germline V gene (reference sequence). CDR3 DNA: TGTGCCAGTAGTTTCTATGAGGATAGCAATCAGCCCCAGCATTTT. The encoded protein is CASSFYEDSNQPQHF.

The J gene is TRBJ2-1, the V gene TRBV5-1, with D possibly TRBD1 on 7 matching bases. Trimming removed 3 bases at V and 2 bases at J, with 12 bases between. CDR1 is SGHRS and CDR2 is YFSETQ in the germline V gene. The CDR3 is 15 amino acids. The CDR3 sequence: CASSWTGGAYNEQFF. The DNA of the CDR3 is TGCGCCAGCAGCTGGACAGGAGGGGCCTACAATGAGCAGTTCTTC. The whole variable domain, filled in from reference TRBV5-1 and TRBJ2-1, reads KAGVTQTPRYLIKTRGQQVTLSCSPISGHRSVSWYQQTPGQGLQFLFEYFSETQRNKGNFPGRFSGRQFSNSRSEMNVSTLELGDSALYLCASSWTGGAYNEQFFGPGTRLTVL.

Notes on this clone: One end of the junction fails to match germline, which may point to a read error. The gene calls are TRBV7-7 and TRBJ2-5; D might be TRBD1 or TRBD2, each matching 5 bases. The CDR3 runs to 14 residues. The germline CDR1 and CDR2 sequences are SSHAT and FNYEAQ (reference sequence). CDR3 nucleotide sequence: TGTGCTAGCAGCCAAGGGACCTCCCAAGAGACCCAGTACTTC. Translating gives CASSQGTSQETQYF. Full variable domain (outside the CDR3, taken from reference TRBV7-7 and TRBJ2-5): GAGVSQSPRYKVTKRGQDVTLRCDPISSHATLYWYQQALGQGPEFLTYFNYEAQPDKSGLPSDRFSAERPEGSISTLTIQRTEQRDSAMYRCASSQGTSQETQYFGPGTRLLVL.

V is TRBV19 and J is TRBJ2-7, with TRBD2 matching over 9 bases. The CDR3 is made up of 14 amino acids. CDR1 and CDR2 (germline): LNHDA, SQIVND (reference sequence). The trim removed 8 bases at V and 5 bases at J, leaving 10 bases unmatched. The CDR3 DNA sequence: TGTGCCAGTCGATCCGCTAGCGGGGTACACGAGCAGTACTTC. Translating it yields CASRSASGVHEQYF.

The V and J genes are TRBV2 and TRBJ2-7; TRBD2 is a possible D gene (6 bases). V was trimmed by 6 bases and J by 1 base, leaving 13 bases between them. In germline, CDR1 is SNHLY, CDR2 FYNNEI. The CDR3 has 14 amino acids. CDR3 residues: CASRQEGISYEQYF. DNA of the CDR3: TGTGCCAGCAGACAGGAGGGAATTTCCTACGAGCAGTACTTC. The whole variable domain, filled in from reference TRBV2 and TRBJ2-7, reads EPEVTQTPSHQVTQMGQEVILRCVPISNHLYFYWYRQILGQKVEFLVSFYNNEISEKSEIFDDQFSVERPDGSNFTLKIRSTKLEDSAMYFCASRQEGISYEQYFGPGTRLTVT.

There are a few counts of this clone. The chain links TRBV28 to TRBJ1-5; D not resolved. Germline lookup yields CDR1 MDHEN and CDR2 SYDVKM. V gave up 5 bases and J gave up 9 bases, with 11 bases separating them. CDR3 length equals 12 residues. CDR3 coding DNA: TGTGCCAGCAGTCCCCCCAGAGGGCCCCAGCATTTT. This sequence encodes CASSPPRGPQHF.

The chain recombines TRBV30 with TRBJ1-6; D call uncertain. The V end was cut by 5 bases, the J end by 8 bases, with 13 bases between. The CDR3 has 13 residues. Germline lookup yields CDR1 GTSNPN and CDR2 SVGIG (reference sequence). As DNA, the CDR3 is TGTGCCTGGGGAACTTTGGCGCATTCACCCCTCCACTTT. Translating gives CAWGTLAHSPLHF.